This T cell receptor beta chain was sequenced for a study of identical twins. TCRdb itself ran the 5' RACE reads through MiXCR, one entry per CDR3 protein. The table shows roughly 280,000 distinct CDR3 sequences, with roughly 10% occurring only once. This same sample was also taken into another study, of yellow fever vaccine responses in identical twins.

Input material: CD8+ T cells sorted from blood. This sequence was found in a woman aged 18-29 years in good health.

The CDR3 protein is CATRIGTGYEQYF. The CDR3 DNA reads as TGTGCCACCAGAATAGGGACAGGCTACGAGCAGTACTTC. The chain joins TRBV15 to TRBJ2-7, with 8 positions matching TRBD1. V lost 6 bases, J lost 3 bases, and 4 bases stayed unmatched. The CDR3 is 13 amino acids. Looked up from germline, CDR1 is LNHNV and CDR2 is YYDKDF (reference sequence).